Below are 14 T cell receptor beta chains sequenced from a single sample in a study of beta chain features in type 1 diabetes (dated by TCRdb to 2016 to 2019). The library was produced with the immunoSEQ multiplex PCR assay. The entire isolated RNA was reverse transcribed using the High Capacity cDNA Reverse Transcription Kit, and thus expressed TCRB transcripts were sequenced. TCRdb mirrors the immuneACCESS table, restricted to in-frame sequences. Some clones are absent from its copies; in checked studies, under half trace to an unresolved V gene, and the reason for the others is unknown. The sample contains 400,000 or so clones, roughly an eighth of them found a single time. About 0.01% of the sample is in the top ten clones. These receptors are not linked to any known antigen. General conclusions and limits of the study: In all four CD4+ subsets, TCRB CDR3 length was moderately but significantly shorter in type 1 diabetes patients.

What was sequenced was naive CD4+ T cells from blood. The cell subset or site label, read with the paper, signifies: true naive CD4+ T cells. The receptors come from a woman under 30 with type 1 diabetes.

The chain's CDR3 is CASSPLRTGRDGAFENEQFF. In DNA form, the CDR3 reads TGCGCCAGCAGCCCTCTTAGGACAGGGAGAGATGGGGCTTTCGAAAATGAGCAGTTCTTC. The rearrangement joins TRBV4-1 to TRBJ2-1, with TRBD1 matching 8 bases. V dropped 4 bases and J dropped 7; count of bases not matched to a gene: 24. This CDR3 spans 20 amino acids. Germline CDR1 is MGHRA and CDR2 is YSYEKL.

V and J are TRBV5-1 and TRBJ2-5; D is perhaps TRBD1 (5 bases). Germline CDR1 reads SGHRS; CDR2 reads YFSETQ. The CDR3 loop spans 16 amino acids. V lost 4 bases and J 0 bases, leaving 16 bases between the germline ends. The CDR3 reads CASSRGHDKYQETQYF. The CDR3 coding sequence is TGCGCCAGCAGCAGAGGACACGACAAGTACCAAGAGACCCAGTACTTC.

Only a few counts were recorded for this clone. V is TRBV5-4 and J is TRBJ1-6; D is ambiguous. V lost 4 bases to trimming and J lost 6 bases, with 11 bases between them. The CDR3 is 14 residues long. CDR1 SGHNT and CDR2 YYREEE come from the germline V gene (reference sequence). CDR3 protein: CASSGRVANSPLHF. Here the CDR3 DNA reads TGTGCCAGCAGCGGGAGGGTGGCTAATTCACCCCTCCACTTT.

V and J are TRBV9 and TRBJ1-2; perhaps TRBD1 as D (6 bases). The CDR3 is made up of 15 amino acids. Germline loops: CDR1 SGDLS, CDR2 YYNGEE. Trimming removed 4 bases from V and 2 bases from J, with 15 bases in between. DNA for the CDR3: TGTGCCAGCAGCTGGACAGCTACCGGGAACTATGGCTACACCTTC. This codes for CASSWTATGNYGYTF.

This clone was seen a few times. The chain uses TRBV7-2 and TRBJ2-2; TRBD2 is a possible D gene (7 bases). CDR3 size: 15 residues. Per germline, CDR1 SGHTA and CDR2 FQGNSA. Trimming pared 5 bases from V and 1 base from J, leaving 11 bases between. The CDR3 DNA follows: TGTGCCAGCAGCCCGGGGGGCGTGAACACCGGGGAGCTGTTTTTT. Amino acid sequence: CASSPGGVNTGELFF.

This clone was recorded a few times. V and J are TRBV25-1 and TRBJ1-2; the D gene is possibly TRBD1 (5 bases). V lost 2 bases, J lost 3 bases, and 13 bases lay in between. The CDR3 spans 15 residues. Germline values: CDR1 MGHDK, CDR2 SYGVNS. The CDR3: CASSEVTGLDYGYTF. DNA for the CDR3: TGTGCCAGCAGTGAAGTCACAGGCCTTGACTATGGCTACACCTTC.

The chain carries TRBV11-2 and TRBJ1-2; D perhaps matches TRBD1 (5 bases). CDR1 is SGHAT, CDR2 FQNNGV, per germline. Trimming took 4 bases from V and 5 from J, leaving 17 bases between them. There are 15 residues in the CDR3. The CDR3 protein is CASSSRIQGGYGYTF. For the CDR3, the DNA is TGTGCCAGCAGCTCTCGGATTCAGGGAGGTTATGGCTACACCTTC.

V and J are TRBV7-2 and TRBJ2-1, with 8 nucleotides matching TRBD1. The CDR3 consists of 13 residues. V dropped 5 bases and J dropped 7; count of bases not matched to a gene: 4. Per germline, CDR1 SGHTA and CDR2 FQGNSA. DNA for the CDR3: TGTGCCAGCAGCCAGGGGGCCCAAAATGAGCAGTTCTTC. It translates to CASSQGAQNEQFF. Supplemented by reference TRBV7-2 and TRBJ2-1, the full variable domain reads GAGVSQSPSNKVTEKGKDVELRCDPISGHTALYWYRQSLGQGLEFLIYFQGNSAPDKSGLPSDRFSAERTGGSVSTLTIQRTQQEDSAVYLCASSQGAQNEQFFGPGTRLTVL.

In this sample, this clone turned up a few times. The genes are TRBV7-2 and TRBJ1-2; maybe TRBD1 (5 bases). V gave up 3 bases and J gave up 4 bases, with 6 bases separating them. The CDR3 runs to 12 residues. The germline V gene encodes CDR1 SGHTA and CDR2 FQGNSA. CDR3 bases: TGTGCCAGCAGCTTCCAGGGCTATGGCTACACCTTC. Translating gives CASSFQGYGYTF.

V gene TRBV27 combines with J gene TRBJ2-5; 10 bases fit TRBD1. The germline gives CDR1 MNHEY, CDR2 SMNVEV (reference sequence). The CDR3 length is 12 residues. V lost 9 bases to trimming and J lost 8 bases; unmatched junction nucleotides: 6. The CDR3 DNA sequence: TGTGCCAGTGGACAGGGGGTATACACCCAGTACTTC. Protein: CASGQGVYTQYF.

The gene calls are TRBV5-4 and TRBJ2-7; TRBD1 matches 7 bases. Germline V gene sequence: CDR1 SGHNT, CDR2 YYREEE (reference sequence). CDR3 size: 15 residues. With 0 bases clipped from V and 0 bases from J, the junction kept 3 bases outside the gene matches. This CDR3 reads CASSLGGQNSYEQYF. DNA for the CDR3: TGTGCCAGCAGCTTGGGGGGACAGAACTCCTACGAGCAGTACTTC.

The gene calls are TRBV25-1 and TRBJ2-1; D gene ambiguous. Germline V gene lookup returns CDR1 MGHDK and CDR2 SYGVNS. Trimming stripped 4 bases from V and 0 bases from J, with 4 bases between. The CDR3 contains 13 residues. The chain's CDR3 is CASSGLSYNEQFF. The DNA for the CDR3 is TGTGCCAGCAGTGGGCTCTCCTACAATGAGCAGTTCTTC. Full variable domain (remainder filled in from reference TRBV25-1 and TRBJ2-1): EADIYQTPRYLVIGTGKKITLECSQTMGHDKMYWYQQDPGMELHLIHYSYGVNSTEKGDLSSESTVSRIRTEHFPLTLESARPSHTSQYLCASSGLSYNEQFFGPGTRLTVL.

This clone turned up a few times. The V and J genes are TRBV9 and TRBJ2-1; a possible D gene is TRBD1 (7 bases). The CDR3 runs to 15 residues. V was pared by 6 bases and J by 4 bases, with 17 bases between. From germline, CDR1 is SGDLS and CDR2 YYNGEE. The CDR3 spells CASTPQGGLYNEQFF. The CDR3 DNA follows: TGTGCCAGCACCCCGCAGGGGGGCCTGTACAATGAGCAGTTCTTC.

Details on this clone: Within the sample, other DNA sequences also encode this same CDR3. The chain combines TRBV6-5 with TRBJ2-7; D is ambiguous. This CDR3 contains 14 residues. CDR1 is MNHEY and CDR2 is SVGAGI in the germline V gene. The ends were cut back, 1 base at V and 2 bases at J, with 9 bases in the middle. CDR3 sequence (DNA): TGTGCCAGCAGTTACTTACGCGGCCCCTACGAGCAGTACTTC. This encodes CASSYLRGPYEQYF.